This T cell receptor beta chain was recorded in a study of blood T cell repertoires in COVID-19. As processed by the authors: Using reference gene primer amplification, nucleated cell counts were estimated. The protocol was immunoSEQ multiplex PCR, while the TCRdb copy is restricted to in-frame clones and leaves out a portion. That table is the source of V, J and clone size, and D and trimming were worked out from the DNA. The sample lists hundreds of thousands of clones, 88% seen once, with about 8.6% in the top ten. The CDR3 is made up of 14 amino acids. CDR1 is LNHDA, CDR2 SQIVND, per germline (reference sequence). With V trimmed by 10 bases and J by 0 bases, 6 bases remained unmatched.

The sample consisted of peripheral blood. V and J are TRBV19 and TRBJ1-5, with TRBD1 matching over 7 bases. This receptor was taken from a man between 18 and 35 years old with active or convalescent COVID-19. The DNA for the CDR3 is TGTGCCACCAAGGGGGCGGTTAGCAATCAGCCCCAGCATTTT. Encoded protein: CATKGAVSNQPQHF.